A single T cell receptor beta chain is shown here with its context. CD8 memory fractions consisted of CD45RO+ and CCR7-negative CD45RA+ TemRA cells together. The data belong to a study of shared clonotypes between healthy human individuals. Each cell subset's genomic DNA was divided evenly among several immunoSEQ plates. TCRdb's table, derived via immunoSEQ multiplex PCR, lists solely in-frame clones and lacks some. The sample shows roughly 720,000 clones, 90% of them seen only once. Germline values: CDR1 SGHNT, CDR2 YYREEE (reference sequence). The CDR3 is 12 residues long. The V end lost 4 bases, the J end lost 3 bases, and 8 bases lay between the germline ends.

The TCR comes from a man younger than 30 in good health. Some clones in this sample may be carry-over from other donors' samples. The rearrangement links TRBV5-4 to TRBJ2-7; D remains ambiguous. Sequenced input: memory CD8+ T cells from PBMCs. Subset of the sample: CD45RO+ cells pooled with CCR7-negative TemRA cells. The CDR3 region is CASSQGSYEQYF. The CDR3 DNA sequence: TGTGCCAGCAGCCAAGGAAGCTACGAGCAGTACTTC.